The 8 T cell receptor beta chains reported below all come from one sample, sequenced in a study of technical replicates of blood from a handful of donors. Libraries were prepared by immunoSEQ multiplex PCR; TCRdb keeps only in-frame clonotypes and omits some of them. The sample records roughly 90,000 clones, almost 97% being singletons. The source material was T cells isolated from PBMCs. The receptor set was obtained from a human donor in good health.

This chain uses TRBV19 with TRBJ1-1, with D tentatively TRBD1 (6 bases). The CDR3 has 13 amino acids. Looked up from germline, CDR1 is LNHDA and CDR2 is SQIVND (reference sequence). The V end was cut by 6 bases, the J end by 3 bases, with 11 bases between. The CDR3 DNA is TGTGCCAGTAGGGGGGCAGGGGACACTGAAGCTTTCTTT. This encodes CASRGAGDTEAFF.

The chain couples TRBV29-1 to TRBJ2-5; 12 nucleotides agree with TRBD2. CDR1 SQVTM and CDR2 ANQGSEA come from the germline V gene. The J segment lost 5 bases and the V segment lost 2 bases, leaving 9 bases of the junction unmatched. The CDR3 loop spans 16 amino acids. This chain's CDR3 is CSVESASGRAQETQYF. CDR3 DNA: TGCAGCGTTGAAAGTGCTAGCGGGAGGGCCCAGGAGACCCAGTACTTC. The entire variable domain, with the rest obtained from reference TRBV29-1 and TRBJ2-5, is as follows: SAVISQKPSRDICQRGTSLTIQCQVDSQVTMMFWYRQQPGQSLTLIATANQGSEATYESGFVIDKFPISRPNLTFSTLTVSNMSPEDSSIYLCSVESASGRAQETQYFGPGTRLLVL.

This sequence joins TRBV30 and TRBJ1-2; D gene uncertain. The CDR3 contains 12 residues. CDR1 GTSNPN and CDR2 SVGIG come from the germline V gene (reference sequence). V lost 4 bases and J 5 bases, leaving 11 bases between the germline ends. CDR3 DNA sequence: TGTGCCTGGACACCGGGAGGGTATGGCTACACCTTC. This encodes CAWTPGGYGYTF.

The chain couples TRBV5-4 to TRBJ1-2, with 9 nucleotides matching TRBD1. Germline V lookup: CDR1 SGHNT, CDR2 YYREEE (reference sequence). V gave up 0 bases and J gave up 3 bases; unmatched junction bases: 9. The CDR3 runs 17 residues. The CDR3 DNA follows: TGTGCCAGCAGCTTGGTAGCTGGGACAGGGTATCACTATGGCTACACCTTC. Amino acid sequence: CASSLVAGTGYHYGYTF.

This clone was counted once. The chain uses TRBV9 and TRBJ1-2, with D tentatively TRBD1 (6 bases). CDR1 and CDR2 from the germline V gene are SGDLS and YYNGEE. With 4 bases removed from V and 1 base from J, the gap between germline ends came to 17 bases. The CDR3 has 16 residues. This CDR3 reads CASSPYGDNLNYGYTF. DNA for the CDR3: TGTGCCAGCAGCCCCTACGGGGACAACCTTAACTATGGCTACACCTTC.

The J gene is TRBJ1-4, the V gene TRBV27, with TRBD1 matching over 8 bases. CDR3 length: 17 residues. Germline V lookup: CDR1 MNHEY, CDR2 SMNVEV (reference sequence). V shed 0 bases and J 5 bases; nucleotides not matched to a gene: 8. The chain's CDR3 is CASSLSSRGRGNEKLFF. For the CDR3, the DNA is TGTGCCAGCAGTTTATCGTCCAGGGGGCGCGGAAATGAAAAACTGTTTTTT. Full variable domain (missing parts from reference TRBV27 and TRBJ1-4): EAQVTQNPRYLITVTGKKLTVTCSQNMNHEYMSWYRQDPGLGLRQIYYSMNVEVTDKGDVPEGYKVSRKEKRNFPLILESPSPNQTSLYFCASSLSSRGRGNEKLFFGSGTQLSVL.

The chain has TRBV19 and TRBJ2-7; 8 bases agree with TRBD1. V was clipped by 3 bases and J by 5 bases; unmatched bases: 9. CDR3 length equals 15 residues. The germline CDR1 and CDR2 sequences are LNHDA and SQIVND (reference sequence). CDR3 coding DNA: TGTGCCAGTAGTATTATCGGGACAGGCCCGAACGAGCAGTACTTC. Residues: CASSIIGTGPNEQYF.

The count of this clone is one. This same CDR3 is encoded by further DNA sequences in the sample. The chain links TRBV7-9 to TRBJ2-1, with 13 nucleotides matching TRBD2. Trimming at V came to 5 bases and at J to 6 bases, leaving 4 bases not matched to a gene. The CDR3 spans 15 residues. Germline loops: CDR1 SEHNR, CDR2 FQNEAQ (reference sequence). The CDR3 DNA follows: TGTGCCAGCAGCCCGACTAGCGGGAGGAGCAATGAGCAGTTCTTC. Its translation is CASSPTSGRSNEQFF.